The clone carrying this T cell receptor (beta chain) appeared a few times. As yet, its antigen is unknown. The sample originates from a study of blood T cells in healthy people across ages. The overall study: There was about one barcoded beta molecule captured by template switching per two T cells.

V was cut by 0 bases and J by 2 bases, with 11 bases left in between. CDR3 size: 16 residues. Per the germline V gene, CDR1 is SGHTA and CDR2 is FQGNSA. Each of the donors had approximately 10 milliliters of peripheral blood drawn into EDTA-treated Vacutainer tubes. Regarding the study as a whole: A strong correlation between TCR beta diversity and naive T cell percentage was seen.

With a J-beta primer mix and a sample-barcoded 5' primer, a second PCR ran roughly 6 to 11 cycles. In TCRdb, the 5' RACE reads were re-called with MiXCR into one record per CDR3 protein. The repertoire holds about 830,000 distinct CDR3 sequences, with approximately 59% as singletons. Sequenced material: blood. The chain recombines TRBV7-2 with TRBJ2-1; D is unresolved. The clonotype originates from a man under 40 in good health. CDR3 sequence: CASSLASTAAYNEQFF. CDR3 DNA: TGTGCCAGCAGCTTAGCGTCCACAGCAGCCTACAATGAGCAGTTCTTC. Full variable domain (rest looked up from reference TRBV7-2 and TRBJ2-1): GAGVSQSPSNKVTEKGKDVELRCDPISGHTALYWYRQSLGQGLEFLIYFQGNSAPDKSGLPSDRFSAERTGGSVSTLTIQRTQQEDSAVYLCASSLASTAAYNEQFFGPGTRLTVL.